This T cell receptor (beta chain) was obtained from a study of early T cells in non-severe SARS-CoV-2 infection. CDR1 and CDR2 (germline): MRHNA, SNTAGT. V was shortened by 3 bases and J by 6 bases, with 17 bases between the two germline ends. This CDR3 is built from 16 residues. Unique molecular identifier tags were affixed to discrete cDNA molecules. A single record per CDR3 protein comes from TCRdb applying MiXCR to the 5' RACE reads. The data show tens of thousands of distinct CDR3 sequences, roughly 6% seen once. The sequencing sample was made of whole blood. V usage is TRBV6-4 and J usage is TRBJ2-2; D is ambiguous. The sequence was collected from an adult who was a healthcare worker with PCR-confirmed SARS-CoV-2 infection or an uninfected control (not recorded which). DNA for the CDR3: TGTGCCAGCAGTGAAATCGCGTACAATAAGGCCGGGGAGCTGTTTTTT. Its translation: CASSEIAYNKAGELFF.